This T cell receptor beta chain appears in the sequencing data of a study of blood T cell repertoires in COVID-19. The protocol was immunoSEQ multiplex PCR, while the TCRdb copy is restricted to in-frame clones and leaves out a portion. This sample has 100,000 to 150,000 clones, with around 80% found just once. This CDR3 has 14 residues. CDR1 and CDR2 (germline): MRHNA, SNTAGT. The V gene end was trimmed by 5 bases and the J gene end by 1 base; junction bases not matched to a gene: 4. The sequenced sample consisted of PBMCs or T cells enriched from blood (not recorded which). The J gene is TRBJ1-1, the V gene TRBV6-4, with 7 nucleotides matching TRBD1. The receptor was derived from a man aged 40-50 years with acute COVID-19. The CDR3 coding sequence is TGTGCCAGCAGTTCCGACAGGGAGAACACTGAAGCTTTCTTT. This gives the protein CASSSDRENTEAFF.